This note documents a single TCR beta chain sequence. This clonotype occurred a few times. Its target antigen remains unknown. Qualities for individual bases were not recorded, and no much larger clone is one base off. The CDR3 covers 11 residues, taking in both the cysteine and the phenylalanine. Left in the record is the CDR3 DNA by itself, 33 bases read in frame from the first base. The germline V gene yields SQVTM for CDR1 and ANQGSEA for CDR2. The germline ends are 4 bases apart after V is trimmed by 4 bases and J by 1 base. Receptors were amplified or captured by multiplex PCR. The sample was run on an Illumina HiSeq 4000. To build TCR beta libraries, CDR3 regions were amplified by Arm-PCR using iRepertoire HTBI primers. PCR products were gel purified before sequencing. As for the original processing: Across samples, 62 TRBV and approximately 15 TRBJ segments were identified and used for gene usage analysis of CDR3 amino acid clonotypes. COPE and FqMerger were used to merge filtered high-quality paired reads into contigs. BLAST was used to align contigs to IMGT TRBV, TRBD and TRBJ reference genes, and CDR3 was defined according to IMGT. Clonotypes above 0.1% frequency were classified as highly expanded clones. Repertoire diversity was measured by Shannon entropy, and V-J evenness by the Gini coefficient. A clonotype was considered public if more than one individual shared it. Through fastp at Q25 and MiXCR, TCRdb rebuilt clones from the public reads, retaining in-frame beta chains. All rows with the same CDR3 protein become a single entry with the most common DNA and genes. It is TCRdb's table, rather than the study itself, that gives the V and J calls and clone size. This sample has some 370,000 distinct CDR3 sequences in its table, and roughly 20% of those were observed once. The top ten clonotypes cover roughly 20% of the sample.

These data are taken from a study of regulatory T cells in long-lasting Graves disease (TCRdb year 2021). With respect to the entire study: To count as having persistent Graves' disease, a patient had to have received antithyroid drug treatment for over 5 years with TSH receptor autoantibodies remaining persistently positive. This study used TCR sequencing and RNA sequencing of peripheral blood to compare persistent Graves' disease patients against newly diagnosed Graves' disease patients. The study was registered as a clinical trial and conducted in China. A total of roughly 35 samples underwent TCR sequencing: around 13 from persistent and roughly 20 from newly diagnosed Graves' disease patients. Persistent Graves' disease patients in the clinical cohort had taken antithyroid drugs for 8 to 12 years on average.

The time point label, as the study defines it: persistent/refractory GD, antithyroid drugs over 5 years with positive TRAb. For both TCR sequencing and RNA sequencing, RNA was extracted from PBMCs in TRIzol. The diagnosis of Graves' disease followed American Thyroid Association guidelines. The patients came from an endocrinology department in Xi'an, China. From each patient, nine milliliters of peripheral blood was collected into an EDTA anticoagulant tube. Ficoll Paque Plus density gradient separation was used to isolate PBMCs, and no additional T cell sorting was done. RNA quality was checked with an Agilent 2100 Bioanalyzer and agarose gel, and concentration with a NanoDrop 2000. Paper-wide results and their limitations: Persistent disease showed preferential use of TRBV28, TRBJ1-2 and TRBJ2-5, whereas newly diagnosed disease favored TRBV20-1 and TRBJ2-1. Lower TCR Shannon entropy and fewer highly expanded clones were observed in persistent Graves' disease patients than in newly diagnosed patients, which suggested clonal expansion. Sequencing and analysis were restricted to the TCR beta chain. Patients with persistent disease shared more public clonotypes (under 3,000) than newly diagnosed patients did (966). Because the primary lesion, thyroid tissue, could not be accessed, the study looked at peripheral blood alone. The small sample size was acknowledged by the authors as a limitation that may reduce accuracy.

The sample consisted of peripheral blood mononuclear cells (PBMCs), taken when the disease was refractory, from a patient treated with antithyroid drugs. The sequence links TRBV29-1 to TRBJ1-1; confidence is insufficient to name the D gene. The sequence derives from a female donor with Graves disease. For the CDR3, the sequence is CSVGRNTEAFF. In nucleotides, the sequence is TGCAGCGTTGGGAGGAACACTGAAGCTTTCTTT.